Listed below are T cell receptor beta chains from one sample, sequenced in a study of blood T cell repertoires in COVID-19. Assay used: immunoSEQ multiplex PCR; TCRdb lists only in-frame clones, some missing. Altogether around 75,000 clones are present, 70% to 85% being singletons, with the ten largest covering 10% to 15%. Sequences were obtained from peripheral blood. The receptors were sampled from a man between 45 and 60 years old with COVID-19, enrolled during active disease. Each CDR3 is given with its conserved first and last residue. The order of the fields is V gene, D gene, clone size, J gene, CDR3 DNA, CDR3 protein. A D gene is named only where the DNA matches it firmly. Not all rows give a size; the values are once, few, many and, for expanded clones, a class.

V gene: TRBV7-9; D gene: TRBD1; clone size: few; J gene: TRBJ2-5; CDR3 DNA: TGTGCCAGCAGCTTAGCGGGACAGGGTGGTTTGGAGACCCAGTACTTC; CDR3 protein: CASSLAGQGGLETQYF
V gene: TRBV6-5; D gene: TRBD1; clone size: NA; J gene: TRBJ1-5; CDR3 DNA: TGTGCCAGCAGTCTAACAGGGGTCGGCAATCAGCCCCAGCATTTT; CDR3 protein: CASSLTGVGNQPQHF
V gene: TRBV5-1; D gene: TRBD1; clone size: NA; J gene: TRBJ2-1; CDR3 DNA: TGCGCCAGCAGCTTGGAGGGGGCGAGTTACAATGAGCAGTTCTTC; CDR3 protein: CASSLEGASYNEQFF
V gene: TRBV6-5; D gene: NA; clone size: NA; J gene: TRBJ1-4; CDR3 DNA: TGTGCCAGCAGTTACTCGTATACAGGGCTTAATGAAAAACTGTTTTTT; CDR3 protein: CASSYSYTGLNEKLFF
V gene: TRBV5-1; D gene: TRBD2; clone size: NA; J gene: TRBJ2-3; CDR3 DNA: TGCGCCAGCAGCTTGGGTCTAGCGGGGGGAGACACAGATACGCAGTATTTT; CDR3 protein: CASSLGLAGGDTDTQYF
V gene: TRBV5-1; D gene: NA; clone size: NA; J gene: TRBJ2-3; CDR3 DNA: TGCGCCAGCAGCTTAGCAGGGACACAAGATACGCAGTATTTT; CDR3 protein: CASSLAGTQDTQYF
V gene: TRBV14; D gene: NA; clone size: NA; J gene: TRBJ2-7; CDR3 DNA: TGTGCCAGCAGCCTAGTCTGGCAGGCCCACGAGCAGTACTTC; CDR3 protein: CASSLVWQAHEQYF
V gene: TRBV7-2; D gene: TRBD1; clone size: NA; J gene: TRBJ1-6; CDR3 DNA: TGTGCCAGCAGCGCAAGACAGGGGGCGGATTCACCCCTCCACTTT; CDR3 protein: CASSARQGADSPLHF
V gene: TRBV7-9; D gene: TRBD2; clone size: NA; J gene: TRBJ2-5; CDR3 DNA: TGTGCCAGCAGCTCAATAGCGGGGGGCCCGGAGACCCAGTACTTC; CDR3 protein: CASSSIAGGPETQYF
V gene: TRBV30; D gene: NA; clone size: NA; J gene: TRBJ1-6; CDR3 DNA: TGTGCCTGGAGTGCCCCGGCAGGGGTCAGTTCACCCCTCCACTTT; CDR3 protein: CAWSAPAGVSSPLHF
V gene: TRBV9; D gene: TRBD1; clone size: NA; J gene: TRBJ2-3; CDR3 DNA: TGTGCCAGCAGCGACCGGGACAGCAGCACAGATACGCAGTATTTT; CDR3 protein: CASSDRDSSTDTQYF
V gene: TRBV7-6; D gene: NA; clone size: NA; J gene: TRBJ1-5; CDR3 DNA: TGTGCCACAGGGGCCAATCAGCCCCAGCATTTT; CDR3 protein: CATGANQPQHF
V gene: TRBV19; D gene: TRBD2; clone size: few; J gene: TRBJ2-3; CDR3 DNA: TGTGCCAGTAGTCCCCTAGCGGGGGGTCTACAAGATACGCAGTATTTT; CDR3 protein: CASSPLAGGLQDTQYF
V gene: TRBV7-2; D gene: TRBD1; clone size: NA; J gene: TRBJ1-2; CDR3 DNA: TGTGCCAGCAGCCCCCAGGGGGCAAGCGGTAGAGGTGGCTACACCTTC; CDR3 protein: CASSPQGASGRGGYTF
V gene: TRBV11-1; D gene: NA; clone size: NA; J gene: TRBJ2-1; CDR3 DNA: TGTGCCAGCAGCTTAAGAGGCCGGGATGAGCAGTTCTTC; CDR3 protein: CASSLRGRDEQFF
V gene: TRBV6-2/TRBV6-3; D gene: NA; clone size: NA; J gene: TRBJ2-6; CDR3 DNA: TGTGCCAGCAGTTACTCTAGCTCTGGGGCCAACGTCCTGACTTTC; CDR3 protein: CASSYSSSGANVLTF
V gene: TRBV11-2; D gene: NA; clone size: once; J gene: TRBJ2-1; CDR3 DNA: TGTGCCAGCAGCCCTAGCCATACATCGAACAATGAGCAGTTCTTC; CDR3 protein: CASSPSHTSNNEQFF
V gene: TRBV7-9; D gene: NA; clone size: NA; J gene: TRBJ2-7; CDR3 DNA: TGTGCCAGCAGGACGAGCGGAACGGACGAGCAGTACTTC; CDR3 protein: CASRTSGTDEQYF
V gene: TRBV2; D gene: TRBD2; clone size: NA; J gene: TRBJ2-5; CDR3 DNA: TGTGCCAGCAGTGAACCGTCTCGGGGGGGGTCGAGCGAGACCCAGTACTTC; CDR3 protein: CASSEPSRGGSSETQYF
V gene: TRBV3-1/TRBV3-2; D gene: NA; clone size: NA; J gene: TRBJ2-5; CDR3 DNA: TGTGCCAGCAGCCAGGAAGACGGGATTCAAGAGACCCAGTACTTC; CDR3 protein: CASSQEDGIQETQYF
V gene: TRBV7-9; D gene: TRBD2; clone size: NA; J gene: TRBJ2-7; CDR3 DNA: TGTGCCAGCAGCTCCCAGACTAGCGGTGTCTACGAGCAGTACTTC; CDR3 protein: CASSSQTSGVYEQYF
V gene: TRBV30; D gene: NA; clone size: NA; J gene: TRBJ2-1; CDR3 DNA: TGTGCCTGGGGACTTTACAATGAGCAGTTCTTC; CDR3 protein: CAWGLYNEQFF
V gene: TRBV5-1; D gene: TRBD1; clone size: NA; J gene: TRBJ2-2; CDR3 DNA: TGCGCCAGCAGCGAGACAGGGTCCGGGGAGCTGTTTTTT; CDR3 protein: CASSETGSGELFF
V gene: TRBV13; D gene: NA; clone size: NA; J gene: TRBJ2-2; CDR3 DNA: TGTGCCAGCAGCCTTGGAGAGGGCCGGAACACCGGGGAGCTGTTTTTT; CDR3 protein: CASSLGEGRNTGELFF
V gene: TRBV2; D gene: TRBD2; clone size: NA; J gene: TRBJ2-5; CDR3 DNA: TGTGCCAGCAGTGAACTAACCGGGGGGGCAGAGACCCAGTACTTC; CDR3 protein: CASSELTGGAETQYF
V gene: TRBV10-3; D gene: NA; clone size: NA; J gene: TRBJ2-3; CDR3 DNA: TGTGCCACGGCACTAAGGGGTGGTACAGATACGCAGTATTTT; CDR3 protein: CATALRGGTDTQYF
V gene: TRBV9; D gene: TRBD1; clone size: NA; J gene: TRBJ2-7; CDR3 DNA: TGTGCCAGCTCCGGGACAGATACCTACGAGCAGTACTTC; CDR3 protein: CASSGTDTYEQYF
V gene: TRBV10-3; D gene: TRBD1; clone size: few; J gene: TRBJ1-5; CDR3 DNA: TGTGCCATCAGCGAAAGACAGGGAAATCAGCCCCAGCATTTT; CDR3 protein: CAISERQGNQPQHF
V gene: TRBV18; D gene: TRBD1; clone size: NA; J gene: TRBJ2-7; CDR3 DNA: TGTGCCAGCTCCCTTGGACAGGTTACCGAGCAGTACTTC; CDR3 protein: CASSLGQVTEQYF
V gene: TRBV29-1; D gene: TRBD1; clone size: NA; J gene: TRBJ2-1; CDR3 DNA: TGCAGCGTTAAGAGGGACAGATACAATGAGCAGTTCTTC; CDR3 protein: CSVKRDRYNEQFF
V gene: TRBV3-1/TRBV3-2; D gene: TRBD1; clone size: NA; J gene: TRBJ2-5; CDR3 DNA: TGTGCCAGCAGCCCATTGACACCTGCCGGGACAGGGGGCGTGGGGGAGACCCAGTACTTC; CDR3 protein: CASSPLTPAGTGGVGETQYF
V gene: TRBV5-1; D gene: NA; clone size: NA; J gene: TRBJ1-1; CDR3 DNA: TGCGCCAGCAGCTTGAGTAGGCTCACGGGCACTGAAGCTTTCTTT; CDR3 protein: CASSLSRLTGTEAFF
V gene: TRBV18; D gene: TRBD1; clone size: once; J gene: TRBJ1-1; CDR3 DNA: TGTGCCAGCTCACCCCTCGAGTGGGGCAGGGGGCACACTGAAGCTTTCTTT; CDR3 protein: CASSPLEWGRGHTEAFF
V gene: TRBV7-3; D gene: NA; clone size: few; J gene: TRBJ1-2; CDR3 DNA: TGTGCCAGCAGCTTAAGTCCGGAGACAGGAGGACGGTATGGCTACACCTTC; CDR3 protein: CASSLSPETGGRYGYTF
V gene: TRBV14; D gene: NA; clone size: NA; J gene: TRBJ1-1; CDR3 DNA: TGTGCCAGCAACCCTTTCCAGGGAGGCGACACTGAAGCTTTCTTT; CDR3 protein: CASNPFQGGDTEAFF
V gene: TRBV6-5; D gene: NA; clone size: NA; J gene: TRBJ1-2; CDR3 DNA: TGTGCCAGCAGTCGAACCGCCGGGTTGCATGGCTACACCTTC; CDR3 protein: CASSRTAGLHGYTF
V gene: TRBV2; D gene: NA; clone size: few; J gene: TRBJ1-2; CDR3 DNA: TGTGCCAGCAGTGCACAGGGAGGGGCTGGCTACACCTTC; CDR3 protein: CASSAQGGAGYTF
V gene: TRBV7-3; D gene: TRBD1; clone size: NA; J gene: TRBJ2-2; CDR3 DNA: TGTGCCAGCAGCCCGGGACAGGGCGGCACCGGGGAGCTGTTTTTT; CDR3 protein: CASSPGQGGTGELFF
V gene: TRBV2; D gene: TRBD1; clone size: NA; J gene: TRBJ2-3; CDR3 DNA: TGTGCCAGCAGAGCCCCGGGACAGGGTACAGATACGCAGTATTTT; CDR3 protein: CASRAPGQGTDTQYF
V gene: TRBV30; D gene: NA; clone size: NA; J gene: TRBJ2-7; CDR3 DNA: TGTGCCTGGAGTGTCGGGACCGGGGGCTACGAGCAGTACTTC; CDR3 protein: CAWSVGTGGYEQYF
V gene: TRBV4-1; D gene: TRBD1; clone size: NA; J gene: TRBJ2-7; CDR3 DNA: TGCGCCAGCAGCCTAGGACAGGGGGGTTACGAGCAGTACTTC; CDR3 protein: CASSLGQGGYEQYF
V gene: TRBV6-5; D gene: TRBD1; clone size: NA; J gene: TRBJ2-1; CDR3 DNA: TGTGCCAGCAGCTGGACAGGCCAATACAATGAGCAGTTCTTC; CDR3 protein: CASSWTGQYNEQFF
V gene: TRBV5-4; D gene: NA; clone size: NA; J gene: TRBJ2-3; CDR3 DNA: TGTGCCAGCAGGGAGGACTTCATAGTCACAGATACGCAGTATTTT; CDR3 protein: CASREDFIVTDTQYF
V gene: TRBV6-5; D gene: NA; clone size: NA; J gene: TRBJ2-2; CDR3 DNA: TGTGCCAGCAGAGACGGACAGAACACCGGGGAGCTGTTTTTT; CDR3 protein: CASRDGQNTGELFF
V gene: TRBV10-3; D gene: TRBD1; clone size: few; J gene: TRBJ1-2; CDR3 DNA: TGTGCCATCAGTGTCACCGGGACAGGCTTTAACTATGGCTACACCTTC; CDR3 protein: CAISVTGTGFNYGYTF
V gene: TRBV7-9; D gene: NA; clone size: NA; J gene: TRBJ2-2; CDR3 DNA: TGTGCCAGCAGCTTTCCCGGGGGGCCCAACACCGGGGAGCTGTTTTTT; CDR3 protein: CASSFPGGPNTGELFF
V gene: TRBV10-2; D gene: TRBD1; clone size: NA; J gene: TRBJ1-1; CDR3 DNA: TGCGCCAGCAGCGACCGCCCTAAGGGTCAGGGGGAAAACACTGAAGCTTTCTTT; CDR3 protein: CASSDRPKGQGENTEAFF
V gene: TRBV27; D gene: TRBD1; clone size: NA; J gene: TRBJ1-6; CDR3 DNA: TGTGCCAGCAGTCGACAGGGGGCGGAAGGTTCACCCCTCCACTTT; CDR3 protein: CASSRQGAEGSPLHF
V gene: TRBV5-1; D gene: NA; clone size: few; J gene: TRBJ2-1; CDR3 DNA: TGCGCCAGCAGCGCTGGACAGTCCTACAATGAGCAGTTCTTC; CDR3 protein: CASSAGQSYNEQFF
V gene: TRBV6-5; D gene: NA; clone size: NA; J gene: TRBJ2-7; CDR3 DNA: TGTGCCACAAATCCGGGTTCAAGGTCCTACGAGCAGTACTTC; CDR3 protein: CATNPGSRSYEQYF
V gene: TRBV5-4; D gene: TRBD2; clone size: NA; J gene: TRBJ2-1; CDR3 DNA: TGTGCCAGTCGTCTAGCGGGGAGCTCCTACAATGAGCAGTTCTTC; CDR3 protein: CASRLAGSSYNEQFF
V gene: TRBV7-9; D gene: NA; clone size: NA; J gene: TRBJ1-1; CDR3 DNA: TGTGCCAGCAGCTTAATCGGCCAGGCGCGCACTGAAGCTTTCTTT; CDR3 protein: CASSLIGQARTEAFF
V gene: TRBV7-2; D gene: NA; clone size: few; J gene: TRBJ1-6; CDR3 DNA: TGTGCCAGCAGCACCCGGGACACGAGCTCCTATAATTCACCCCTCCACTTT; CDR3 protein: CASSTRDTSSYNSPLHF
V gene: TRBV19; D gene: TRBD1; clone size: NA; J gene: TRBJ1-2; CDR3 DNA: TGTGCCAGTAGTCCCGGGACAGGGGGCTATGGCTACACCTTC; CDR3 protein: CASSPGTGGYGYTF
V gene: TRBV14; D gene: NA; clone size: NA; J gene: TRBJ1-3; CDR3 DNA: TGTGCCAGGGTGGAAAGCGACTCTGGAAACACCATATATTTT; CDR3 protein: CARVESDSGNTIYF
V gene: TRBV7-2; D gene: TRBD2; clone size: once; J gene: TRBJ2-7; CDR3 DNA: TGTGCCAGCACCTTACTAGCGGTTTTCTCCTACGAGCAGTACTTC; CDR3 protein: CASTLLAVFSYEQYF
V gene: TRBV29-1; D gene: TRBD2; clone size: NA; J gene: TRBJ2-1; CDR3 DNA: TGCAGCGTTACCCTTGCCCTAGCGGGGGATGGGTTCTTC; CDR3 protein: CSVTLALAGDGFF
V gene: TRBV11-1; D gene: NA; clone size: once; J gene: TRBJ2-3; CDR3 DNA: TGTGCCAGCAGCTTAGATTCGGGTGGGTTCGCGCAGTATTTT; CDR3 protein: CASSLDSGGFAQYF
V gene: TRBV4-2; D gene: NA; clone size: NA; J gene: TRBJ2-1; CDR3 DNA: TGTGCCAGCAGCCAAGATCTTGTTCGGGTACAGTTCTTC; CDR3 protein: CASSQDLVRVQFF
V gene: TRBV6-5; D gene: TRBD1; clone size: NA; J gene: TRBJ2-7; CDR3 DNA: TGTGCCAGCAGTTACTCCGGACAGGGCTCCTACGAGCAGTACTTC; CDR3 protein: CASSYSGQGSYEQYF